This TCR beta chain was sequenced in a study of T cell changes during pregnancy in multiple sclerosis (dated by TCRdb to about 2019). Describing the broader study: The study looked at changes in the T cell repertoire across pregnancy in women with multiple sclerosis.

The CDR3, from cysteine to phenylalanine, totals 17 residues. Only the CDR3 portion is preserved as DNA: 51 bases, with reading frame beginning at the first base. CDR1 SGHTA and CDR2 FQGTGA are derived from the germline V gene. Relative to germline, V is missing 4 bases and J is missing 6 bases, with 14 bases of the junction outside any gene match. To note about this clone: Its specific antigen is unknown. Qualities for individual bases were not recorded, and no much larger clone is one base off.

The library was prepared using the immunoSEQ multiplex PCR assay. TCRdb re-hosts the immuneACCESS table, in-frame sequences only. Its copies lack some clones; in the studies checked, an unresolved V gene accounts for under half of them, and the cause for the rest is not known. Counted in this sample were 60,000 to 70,000 clones; 90% to 95% of them appeared once. The ten largest clones add up to less than 1.5% of the sample. The sequence links TRBV7-3 to TRBJ2-3; the junction holds 9 bases that match TRBD2. Source: peripheral blood, taken after pregnancy. The sequence derives from a female donor in good health, enrolled as a control in a pregnancy study. Here the CDR3 is given as CASSYLLLAGGPDTQYF. The DNA sequence is as follows: TGTGCCAGCAGCTACTTACTACTGGCGGGGGGGCCGGATACGCAGTATTTT.